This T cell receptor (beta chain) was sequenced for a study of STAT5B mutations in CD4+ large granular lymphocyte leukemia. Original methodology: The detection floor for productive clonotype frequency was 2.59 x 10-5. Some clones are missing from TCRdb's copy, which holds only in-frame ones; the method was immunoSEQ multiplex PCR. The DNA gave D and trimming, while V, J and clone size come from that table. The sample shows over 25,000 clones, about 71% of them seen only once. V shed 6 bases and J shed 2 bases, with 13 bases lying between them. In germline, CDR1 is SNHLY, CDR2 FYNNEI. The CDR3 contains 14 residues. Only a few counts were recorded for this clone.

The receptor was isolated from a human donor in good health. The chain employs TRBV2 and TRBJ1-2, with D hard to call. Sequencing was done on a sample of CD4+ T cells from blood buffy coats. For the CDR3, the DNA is TGTGCCAGCAGGGCGCCCGGGATGAACTATGGCTACACCTTC. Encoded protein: CASRAPGMNYGYTF.